This T cell receptor beta chain was recovered during a study of PD-1 blockade in classical Hodgkin lymphoma. Some clones are missing from TCRdb's copy, which holds only in-frame ones; the method was immunoSEQ multiplex PCR. The sample lists some 96,000 clones; about 92% were seen once. This sample's time point: cycle 4 day 1 (C4D1), after five to seven weeks of nivolumab. Each patient experienced a relapse that followed autologous stem cell transplantation, and brentuximab vedotin exposure varied. Trimming cost V 4 bases and J 0 bases; bases outside gene matches: 5. This CDR3 comprises 16 residues. Germline V gene lookup returns CDR1 WNHNN and CDR2 SYGVQD (reference sequence).

Sequenced here: peripheral blood mononuclear cells (PBMCs), sampled before the fourth cycle of nivolumab. The origin of this receptor is a human donor with classical Hodgkin lymphoma. This sequence joins TRBV10-1 and TRBJ2-3, with 9 bases lining up with TRBD2. The chain's CDR3 is CASSAASGTSTDTQYF. The CDR3 DNA follows: TGCGCCAGCAGTGCGGCTAGCGGGACTAGCACAGATACGCAGTATTTT.